This TCR beta chain is drawn from a study of beta chain features in type 1 diabetes. Findings of the study overall: Moderate yet significant TCRB CDR3 shortening was seen in Type 1 diabetes patients in all four CD4+ subsets.

The sample holds a few counts of this clone. Its target is unknown. Sequencing targeted expressed TCRB transcripts, as all isolated RNA had been reverse transcribed. The method was immunoSEQ multiplex PCR; TCRdb's version includes in-frame clones alone and lacks a portion of them. The table has over 650,000 clones, roughly 13% seen once; the top ten hold nearly 0.04%. The germline V and J ends were trimmed by 0 bases and 8 bases, with 7 bases remaining between them. CDR1 is SGHVS and CDR2 is FQNEAQ in the germline V gene. The CDR3 is 12 residues long. Sequencing was done on a sample of naive CD4+ T cells from blood. V is TRBV7-8 and J is TRBJ1-2; D gene unclear. The receptor was derived from a young man with type 1 diabetes. CDR3 region: CASSLAGSGYTF. The DNA for the CDR3 is TGTGCCAGCAGCTTAGCGGGATCGGGCTACACCTTC.